This TCR beta chain was identified during a study of cytomegalovirus exposure and HLA in healthy donors. PCR amplification relied on 60 Vbeta primers (plus 13 Jbeta primers). Original data processing: A later analysis counted 70 million to 85 million unique TCR beta chains, 9.5 million to 12 million shared. The repertoire was sequenced with immunoSEQ multiplex PCR; TCRdb's copy has only in-frame clones and lacks some. The V and J calls and clone size are taken from that table; D and trimming were inferred from the DNA. This table has tens of thousands of clones, 79% appearing once. This clone was seen a single time. Its antigen is not known. Study results and caveats: Using a false discovery rate of 0.05, a later analysis showed that 15,000 to 20,000 TCR beta sequences were associated with HLA alleles. There were 150 to 200 TCR beta chains listed as cytomegalovirus-associated.

This CDR3 spans 17 amino acids. Per germline, CDR1 LGHNA and CDR2 YNFKEQ. The V gene end was trimmed by 0 bases and the J gene end by 5 bases; junction bases not matched to a gene: 8. V and J are TRBV4-2 and TRBJ2-2, with 8 bases identical to TRBD2. This receptor was obtained from a woman aged 40 to 50 in good health and CMV-seropositive. Sequencing was done on a sample of PBMCs. Here the CDR3 DNA reads TGTGCCAGCAGCCAAGACGGGTCGGGAGGGCTTACCGGGGAGCTGTTTTTT. Its protein product is CASSQDGSGGLTGELFF.